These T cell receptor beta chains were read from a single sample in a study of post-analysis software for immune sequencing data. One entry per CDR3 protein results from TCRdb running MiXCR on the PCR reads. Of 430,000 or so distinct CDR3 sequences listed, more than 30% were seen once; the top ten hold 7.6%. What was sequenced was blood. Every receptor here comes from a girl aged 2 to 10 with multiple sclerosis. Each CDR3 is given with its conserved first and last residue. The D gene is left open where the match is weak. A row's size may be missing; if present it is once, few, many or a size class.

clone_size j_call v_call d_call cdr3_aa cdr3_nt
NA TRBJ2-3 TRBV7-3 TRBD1 CASSLDRPGTDTQYF TGTGCCAGCAGCTTGGACAGGCCTGGCACAGATACGCAGTATTTT
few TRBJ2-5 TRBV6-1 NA CASSENRFGPVQTQYF TGTGCCAGCAGTGAAAATCGATTCGGCCCCGTACAGACCCAGTACTTC
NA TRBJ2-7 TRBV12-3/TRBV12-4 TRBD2 CASSLPPDRDYRQYEQYF TGTGCCAGCAGTTTACCGCCTGACCGGGACTATCGGCAATACGAGCAGTACTTC
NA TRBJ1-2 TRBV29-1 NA CSVDKGDRINGYTF TGCAGCGTTGACAAGGGAGACAGGATCAATGGCTACACCTTC
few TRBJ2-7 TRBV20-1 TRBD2 CSAGGGRTYEQYF TGCAGTGCGGGTGGCGGGAGAACCTACGAGCAGTACTTC
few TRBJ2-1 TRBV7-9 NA CASSLSGIVYNEQFF TGTGCCAGCAGCTTATCGGGTATCGTCTACAATGAGCAGTTCTTC
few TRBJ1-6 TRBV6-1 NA CASSENFNSPLHF TGTGCCAGCAGTGAAAACTTTAATTCACCCCTCCACTTT
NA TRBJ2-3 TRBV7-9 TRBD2 CASSLRGAGVTDTQYF TGTGCCAGCAGCCTTCGGGGAGCGGGGGTCACAGATACGCAGTATTTT
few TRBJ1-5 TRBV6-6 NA CASRDVMAGQPQHF TGTGCCAGCAGGGATGTCATGGCGGGTCAGCCCCAGCATTTT
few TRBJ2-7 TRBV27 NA CASSSIETPDPWRQYF TGTGCCAGCAGTTCTATTGAGACACCGGATCCGTGGAGGCAGTACTTC
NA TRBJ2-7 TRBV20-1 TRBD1 CSARTGVSYEQYF TGCAGTGCCAGGACAGGGGTGTCCTACGAGCAGTACTTC
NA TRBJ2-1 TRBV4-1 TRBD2 CASSLQTSGALGEQFF TGCGCCAGCAGCCTCCAGACTAGCGGGGCCCTAGGGGAGCAGTTCTTC
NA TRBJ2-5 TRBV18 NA CASSPGNQETQYF TGTGCCAGCTCACCTGGTAACCAAGAGACCCAGTACTTC
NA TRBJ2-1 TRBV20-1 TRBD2 CSERSGRFGEQFF TGCAGTGAGCGTAGCGGGAGGTTCGGTGAGCAGTTCTTC
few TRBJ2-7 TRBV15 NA CATSRDGDEQYF TGTGCCACCAGCAGAGATGGGGACGAGCAGTACTTC
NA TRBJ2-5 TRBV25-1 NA CASSEYRGPETQYF TGTGCCAGCAGTGAATACAGGGGACCAGAGACCCAGTACTTC
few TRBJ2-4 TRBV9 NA CASSVEGRGAKNIQYF TGTGCCAGCAGCGTAGAAGGTCGGGGAGCCAAAAACATTCAGTACTTC
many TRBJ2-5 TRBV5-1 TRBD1 CASSRRTGGYQETQYF TGCGCCAGCAGTCGCCGGACAGGGGGATATCAAGAGACCCAGTACTTC
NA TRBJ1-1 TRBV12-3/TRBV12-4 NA CASSLGLLGTEAFF TGTGCCAGCAGTTTAGGCCTGTTGGGCACTGAAGCTTTCTTT
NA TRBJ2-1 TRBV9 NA CASSPKLYNEQFF TGTGCCAGCAGCCCGAAGCTCTACAATGAGCAGTTCTTC
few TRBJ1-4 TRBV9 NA CASSPRTATNEKLFF TGTGCCAGCAGCCCACGGACGGCAACTAATGAAAAACTGTTTTTT
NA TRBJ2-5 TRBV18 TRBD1 CASSPLPQGRGETQYF TGTGCCAGCTCACCACTTCCACAGGGGCGCGGGGAGACCCAGTACTTC
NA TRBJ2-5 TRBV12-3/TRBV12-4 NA CASSRDPTETQYF TGTGCCAGCAGTCGCGACCCGACGGAGACCCAGTACTTC
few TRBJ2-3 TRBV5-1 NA CASSPAPGLLTDTQYF TGCGCCAGCAGCCCCGCCCCGGGACTCCTCACAGATACGCAGTATTTT
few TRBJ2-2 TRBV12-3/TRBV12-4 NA CASSLGTGNTGELFF TGTGCCAGCAGTTTAGGTACAGGGAACACCGGGGAGCTGTTTTTT
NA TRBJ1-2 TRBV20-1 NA CSAGAYTDYGYTF TGCAGTGCCGGAGCGTACACGGACTATGGCTACACCTTC
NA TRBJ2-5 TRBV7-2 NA CASSLAPGGRQETQYF TGTGCCAGCAGCTTAGCCCCCGGCGGCAGACAAGAGACCCAGTACTTC
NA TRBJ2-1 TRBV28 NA CASSPGEISNEQFF TGTGCCAGCAGCCCAGGGGAGATTTCTAATGAGCAGTTCTTC
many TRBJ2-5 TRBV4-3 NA CASSQGALSGQETQYF TGCGCCAGCAGCCAAGGCGCCCTTAGCGGACAAGAGACCCAGTACTTC
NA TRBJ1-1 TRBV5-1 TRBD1 CASSLARTGFGNTEAFF TGCGCCAGCAGCTTGGCAAGGACAGGCTTTGGAAACACTGAAGCTTTCTTT
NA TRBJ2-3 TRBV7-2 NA CASSDASPTDTQYF TGTGCCAGCAGTGACGCCAGTCCCACAGATACGCAGTATTTT
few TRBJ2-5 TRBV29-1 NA CSVDGGRGTWETQYF TGCAGCGTCGATGGGGGTAGGGGGACATGGGAGACCCAGTACTTC
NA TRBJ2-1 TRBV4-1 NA CASSLPKSSYNEQFF TGCGCCAGCAGCCTCCCCAAGAGCTCCTACAATGAGCAGTTCTTC
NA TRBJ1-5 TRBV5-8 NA CASSRAGLTWSQPQHF TGTGCCAGCAGCCGGGCGGGTCTGACCTGGAGTCAGCCCCAGCATTTT
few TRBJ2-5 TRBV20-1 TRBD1 CSARDFGTGSSQETQYF TGCAGTGCTAGAGATTTTGGGACAGGGTCGAGCCAAGAGACCCAGTACTTC
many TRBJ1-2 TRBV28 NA CASSTPRRITSGYTF TGTGCCAGCAGCACCCCCAGACGGATAACGAGTGGCTACACCTTC
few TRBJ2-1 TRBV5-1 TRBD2 CASSADPLAVNNEQFF TGCGCCAGCAGCGCGGACCCGCTAGCGGTTAACAATGAGCAGTTCTTC
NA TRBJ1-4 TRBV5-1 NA CASSLESTNEKLFF TGCGCCAGCAGCTTGGAGTCAACTAATGAAAAACTGTTTTTT
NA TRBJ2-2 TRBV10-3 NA CAISDGGDTGELFF TGTGCCATCAGTGACGGCGGGGACACCGGGGAGCTGTTTTTT
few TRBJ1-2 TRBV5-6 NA CASIWRGARYYGYTF TGTGCCAGCATCTGGAGGGGGGCGCGTTACTATGGCTACACCTTC
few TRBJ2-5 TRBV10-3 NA CAISESPRSKKTQYF TGTGCCATCAGTGAGTCGCCCAGGAGCAAAAAGACCCAGTACTTC
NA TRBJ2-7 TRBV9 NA CASSVEGLSEQYF TGTGCCAGCAGCGTAGAGGGTCTTTCCGAGCAGTACTTC
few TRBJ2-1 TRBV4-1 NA CASSRGAARALSNEQFF TGCGCCAGCAGCCGAGGTGCGGCGCGGGCGTTATCCAATGAGCAGTTCTTC
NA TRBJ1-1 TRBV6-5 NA CASRDTYTEAFF TGTGCCAGCAGGGACACCTACACTGAAGCTTTCTTT
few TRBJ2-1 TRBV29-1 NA CSVGVGYNEQFF TGCAGCGTTGGGGTCGGTTACAATGAGCAGTTCTTC
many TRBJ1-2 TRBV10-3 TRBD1 CATTSPWTGGRPWGYTF TGTGCCACCACCTCACCCTGGACAGGGGGTAGGCCATGGGGCTACACCTTC
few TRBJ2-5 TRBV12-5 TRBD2 CASGLVPSGNAQETQYF TGTGCTAGTGGTTTGGTTCCTAGCGGCAACGCCCAAGAGACCCAGTACTTC
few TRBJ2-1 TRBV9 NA CASSVDTYNEQFF TGTGCCAGCAGCGTAGATACCTACAATGAGCAGTTCTTC
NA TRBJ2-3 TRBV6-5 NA CASSYLLSTDTQYF TGTGCCAGCAGTTACCTTCTAAGCACAGATACGCAGTATTTT
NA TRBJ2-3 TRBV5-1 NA CASSLALLSYTDTQYF TGCGCCAGCAGCTTGGCCTTACTGAGCTACACAGATACGCAGTATTTT
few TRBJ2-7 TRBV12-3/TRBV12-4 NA CASSRGAEPYEQYF TGTGCCAGCAGCAGGGGGGCAGAACCCTACGAGCAGTACTTC
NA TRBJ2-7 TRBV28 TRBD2 CASISLAGVLYNYEQYF TGTGCCAGCATCTCCCTAGCGGGAGTCTTATATAACTACGAGCAGTACTTC
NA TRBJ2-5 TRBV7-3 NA CASSEVGGLQETQYF TGTGCCAGCAGCGAGGTCGGGGGGCTCCAAGAGACCCAGTACTTC
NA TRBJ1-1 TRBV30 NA CAWSVRRGNTEAFF TGTGCCTGGAGTGTACGACGGGGGAACACTGAAGCTTTCTTT
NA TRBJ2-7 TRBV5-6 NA CASSFDRTYEQYF TGTGCCAGCAGCTTCGACCGAACCTACGAGCAGTACTTC
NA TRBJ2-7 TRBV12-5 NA CASGLVLGQGRYEQYF TGTGCTAGTGGTTTGGTACTCGGGCAGGGTAGGTACGAGCAGTACTTC
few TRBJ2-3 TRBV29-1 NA CSVRDTFTDTQYF TGCAGCGTCAGGGACACCTTCACAGATACGCAGTATTTT